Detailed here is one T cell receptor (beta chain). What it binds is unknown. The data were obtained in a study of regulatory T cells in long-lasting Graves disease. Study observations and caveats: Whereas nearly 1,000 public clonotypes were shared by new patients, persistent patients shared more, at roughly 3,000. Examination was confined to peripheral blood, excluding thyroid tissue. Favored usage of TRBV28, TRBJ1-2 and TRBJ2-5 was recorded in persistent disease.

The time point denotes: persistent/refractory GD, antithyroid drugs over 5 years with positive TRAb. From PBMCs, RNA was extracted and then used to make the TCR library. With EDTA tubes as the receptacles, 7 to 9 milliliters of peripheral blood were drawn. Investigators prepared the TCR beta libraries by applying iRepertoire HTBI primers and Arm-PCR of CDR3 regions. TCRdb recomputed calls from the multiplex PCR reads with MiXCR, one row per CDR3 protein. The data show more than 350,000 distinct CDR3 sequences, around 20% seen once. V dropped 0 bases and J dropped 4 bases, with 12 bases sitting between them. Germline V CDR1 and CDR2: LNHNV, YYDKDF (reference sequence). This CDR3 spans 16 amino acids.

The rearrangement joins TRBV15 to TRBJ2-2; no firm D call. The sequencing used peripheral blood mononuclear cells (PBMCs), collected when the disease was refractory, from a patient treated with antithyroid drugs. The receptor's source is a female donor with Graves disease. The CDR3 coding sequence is TGTGCCACCAGCAGAGATTACCAGCGTGGCACCGGGGAGCTGTTTTTT. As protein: CATSRDYQRGTGELFF.